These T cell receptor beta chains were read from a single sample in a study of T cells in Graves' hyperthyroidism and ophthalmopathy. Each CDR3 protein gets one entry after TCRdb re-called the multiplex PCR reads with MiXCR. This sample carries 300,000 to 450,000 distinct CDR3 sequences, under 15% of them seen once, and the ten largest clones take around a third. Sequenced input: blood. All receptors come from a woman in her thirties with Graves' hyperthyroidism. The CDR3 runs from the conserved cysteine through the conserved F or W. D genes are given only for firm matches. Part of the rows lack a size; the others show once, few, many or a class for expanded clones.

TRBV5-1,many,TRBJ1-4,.,TGCGCCAGCAGCTTTGATCTCGACAGCACAACTAATGAAAAACTGTTTTTT,CASSFDLDSTTNEKLFF
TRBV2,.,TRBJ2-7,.,TGTGCCAGCAGTGACAGGGTTCGTTACGAGCAGTACTTC,CASSDRVRYEQYF
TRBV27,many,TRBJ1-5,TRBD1,TGTGCCAGCAGTGCCTGGACAGGGAACAATCAGCCCCAGCATTTT,CASSAWTGNNQPQHF
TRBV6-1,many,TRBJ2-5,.,TGTGCCAGCAGTTACGAACGAGGGCTGCTACAAGAGACCCAGTACTTC,CASSYERGLLQETQYF
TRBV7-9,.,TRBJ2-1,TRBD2,TGTGCCAGCAGTTTTACTAGCGGGGGTGAGCAGTTCTTC,CASSFTSGGEQFF
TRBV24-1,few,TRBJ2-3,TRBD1,TGTGCCACCAGTGATCCCACCCGGACAGGGGAAGATACGCAGTATTTT,CATSDPTRTGEDTQYF
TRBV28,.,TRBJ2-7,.,TGTGCCAGCAGTTTACAGTACTTGGGCTCCTACGAGCAGTACTTC,CASSLQYLGSYEQYF
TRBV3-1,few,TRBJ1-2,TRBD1,TGTGCCAGCAGCTATTCCGGGACAGATGTCCTATTTAGCTACACCTTC,CASSYSGTDVLFSYTF
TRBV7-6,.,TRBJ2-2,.,TGTGCCAGCAGCTCCTTGGATGGACTGAACACCGGGGAGCTGTTTTTT,CASSSLDGLNTGELFF
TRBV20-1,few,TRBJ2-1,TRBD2,TGCAGTGCTAGGGGACTAGCGGGAGAAATAGGTGAGCAGTTCTTC,CSARGLAGEIGEQFF
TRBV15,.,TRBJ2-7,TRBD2,TGTGCCACCAGCAGAGCGACGGGAGGGTACGAGCAGTACTTC,CATSRATGGYEQYF
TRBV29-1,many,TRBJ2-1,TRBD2,TGCAGCGTTCCCCCGTTTGGGGGAGGGCCCGAGAGCTCCTACAATGAGCAGTTCTTC,CSVPPFGGGPESSYNEQFF
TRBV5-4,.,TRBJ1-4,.,TGTGCCAGCAGCCGAGGAGGGGGATTTAATGAAAAACTGTTTTTT,CASSRGGGFNEKLFF
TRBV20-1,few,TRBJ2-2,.,TGCAGTGCTAGTTTAGAGAACACCGGGGAGCTGTTTTTT,CSASLENTGELFF
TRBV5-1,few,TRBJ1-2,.,TGCGCCAGCGGGCCGGGGGAAAGCACATACTATGGCTACACCTTC,CASGPGESTYYGYTF
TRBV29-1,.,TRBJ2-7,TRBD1,TGCAGCGTTATCTTACCGGGACAGGCCTACGAGCAGTACTTC,CSVILPGQAYEQYF
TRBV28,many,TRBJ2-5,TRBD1,TGTGCCAGCAGGCAATGGGACAGTGATTGGGAGACCCAGTACTTC,CASRQWDSDWETQYF
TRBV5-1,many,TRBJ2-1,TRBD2,TGCGCCAGCAGCTTGGCTAGCGGGAGAGTCAATGAGCAGTTCTTC,CASSLASGRVNEQFF
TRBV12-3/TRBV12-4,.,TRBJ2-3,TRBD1,TGTGCCAGCAGCGAAGGCGGGACAGGGTTGGCATGGACAGATACGCAGTATTTT,CASSEGGTGLAWTDTQYF
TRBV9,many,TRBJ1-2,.,TGTGCCAGCAGCGACCCCGAGGACAAGGGAAGGGACTATGGCTACACCTTC,CASSDPEDKGRDYGYTF
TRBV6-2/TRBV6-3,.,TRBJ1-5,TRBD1,TGTGCCAGCAGTGTGGACAGGGCGAATCAGCCCCAGCATTTT,CASSVDRANQPQHF
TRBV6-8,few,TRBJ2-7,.,TGTGCCAGCAGTTACTTGAGGGAGCAGTACTTC,CASSYLREQYF
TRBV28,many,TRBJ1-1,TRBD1,TGTGCCAGCAGTTCGGGGCAGGGGGCCCACACTGAAGCTTTCTTT,CASSSGQGAHTEAFF